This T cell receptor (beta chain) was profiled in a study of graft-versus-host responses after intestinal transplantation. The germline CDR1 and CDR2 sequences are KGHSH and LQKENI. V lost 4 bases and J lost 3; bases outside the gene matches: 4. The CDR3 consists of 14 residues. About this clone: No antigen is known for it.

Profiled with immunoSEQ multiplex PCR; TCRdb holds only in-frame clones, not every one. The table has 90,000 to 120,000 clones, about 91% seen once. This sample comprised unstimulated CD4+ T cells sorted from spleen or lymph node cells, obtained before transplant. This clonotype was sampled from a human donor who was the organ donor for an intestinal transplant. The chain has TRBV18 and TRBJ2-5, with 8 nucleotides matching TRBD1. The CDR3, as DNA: TGTGCCAGCTCACGGGACAGGACGAAAGAGACCCAGTACTTC. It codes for CASSRDRTKETQYF.